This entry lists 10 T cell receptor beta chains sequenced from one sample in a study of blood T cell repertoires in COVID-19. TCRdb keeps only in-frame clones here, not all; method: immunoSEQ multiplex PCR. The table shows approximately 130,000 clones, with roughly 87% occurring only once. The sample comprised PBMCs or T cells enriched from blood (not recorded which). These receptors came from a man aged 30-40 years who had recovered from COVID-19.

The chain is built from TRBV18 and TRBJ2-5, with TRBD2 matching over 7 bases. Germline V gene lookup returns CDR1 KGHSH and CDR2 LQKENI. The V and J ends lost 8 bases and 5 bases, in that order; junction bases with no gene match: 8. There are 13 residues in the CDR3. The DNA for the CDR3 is TGTGCCAGCGCCCGGGCGCGGGAGGAGACCCAGTACTTC. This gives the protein CASARAREETQYF.

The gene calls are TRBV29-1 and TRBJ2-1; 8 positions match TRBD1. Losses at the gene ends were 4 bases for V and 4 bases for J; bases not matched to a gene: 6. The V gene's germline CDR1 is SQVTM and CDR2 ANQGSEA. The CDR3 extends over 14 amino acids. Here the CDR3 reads CSVGAGGEYNEQFF. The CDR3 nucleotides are TGCAGCGTTGGGGCAGGGGGCGAATACAATGAGCAGTTCTTC.

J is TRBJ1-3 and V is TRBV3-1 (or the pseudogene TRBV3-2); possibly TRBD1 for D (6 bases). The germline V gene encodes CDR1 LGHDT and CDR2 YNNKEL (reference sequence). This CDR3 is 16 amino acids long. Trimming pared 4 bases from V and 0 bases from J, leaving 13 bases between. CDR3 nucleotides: TGTGCCAGCAGCCTCCCACAGGGAGACTCTGGAAACACCATATATTTT. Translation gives CASSLPQGDSGNTIYF.

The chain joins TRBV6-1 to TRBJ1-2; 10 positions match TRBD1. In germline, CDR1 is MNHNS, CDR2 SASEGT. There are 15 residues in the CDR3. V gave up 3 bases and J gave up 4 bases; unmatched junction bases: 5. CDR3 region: CASSDRDRGFYGYTF. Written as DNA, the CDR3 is TGTGCCAGCAGTGACCGGGACAGGGGATTCTATGGCTACACCTTC.

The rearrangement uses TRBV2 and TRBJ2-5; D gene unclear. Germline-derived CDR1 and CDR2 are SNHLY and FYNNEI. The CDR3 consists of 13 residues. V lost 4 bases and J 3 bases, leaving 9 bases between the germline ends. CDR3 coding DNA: TGTGCCAGCAGTGGCCCAGAGGAAGAGACCCAGTACTTC. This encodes CASSGPEEETQYF.

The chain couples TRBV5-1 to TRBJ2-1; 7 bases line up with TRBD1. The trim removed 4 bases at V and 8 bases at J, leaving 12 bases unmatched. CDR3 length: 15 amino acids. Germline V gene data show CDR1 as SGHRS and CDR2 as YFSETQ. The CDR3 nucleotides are TGCGCCAGCAGCCTAGAAGACAGGGTACTCCATGAGCAGTTCTTC. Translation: CASSLEDRVLHEQFF.

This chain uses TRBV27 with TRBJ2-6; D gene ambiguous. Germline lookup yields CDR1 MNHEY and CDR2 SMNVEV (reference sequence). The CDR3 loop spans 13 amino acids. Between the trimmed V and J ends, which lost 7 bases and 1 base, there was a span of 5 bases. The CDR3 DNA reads TGTGCCAGCATGCTATCTGGGGCCAACGTCCTGACTTTC. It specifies CASMLSGANVLTF.

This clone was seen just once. The CDR3 DNA reads as TGTGCCAGCAGCCAAGATCCAGGGGTCTCCGGAAACACCATATATTTT. This gives the protein CASSQDPGVSGNTIYF. The rearrangement joins TRBV4-2 to TRBJ1-3, with D maybe TRBD1 (6 bases). CDR1 LGHNA and CDR2 YNFKEQ come from the germline V gene. The CDR3 is 16 residues long. V lost 0 bases and J 4 bases, leaving 13 bases between the germline ends.

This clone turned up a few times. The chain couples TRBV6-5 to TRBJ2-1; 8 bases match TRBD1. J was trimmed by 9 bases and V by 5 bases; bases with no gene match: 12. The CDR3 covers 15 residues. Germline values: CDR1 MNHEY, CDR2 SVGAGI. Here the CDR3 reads CASSRSQGALVEQFF. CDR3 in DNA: TGTGCCAGCAGTAGGAGCCAGGGGGCTTTGGTTGAGCAGTTCTTC.

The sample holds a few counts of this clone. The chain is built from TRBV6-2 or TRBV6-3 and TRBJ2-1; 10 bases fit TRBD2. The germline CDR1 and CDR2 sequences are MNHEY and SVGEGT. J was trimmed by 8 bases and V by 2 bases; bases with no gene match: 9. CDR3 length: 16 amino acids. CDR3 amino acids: CASSYVSGRSLYEQFF. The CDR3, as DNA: TGTGCCAGCAGTTACGTTAGCGGGAGGAGTCTCTATGAGCAGTTCTTC.